This T cell receptor (beta chain) was sequenced in a study of T cell repertoires in cytomegalovirus infection. The junction had 10 bases not matched to a gene; V was cut back by 5 bases and J by 0 bases. Germline V gives CDR1 SEHNR, CDR2 FQNEAQ (reference sequence). The CDR3 sequence is 16 residues long. TCRdb reprocessed the reads with MiXCR, giving one entry per CDR3 protein. Of approximately 910,000 distinct CDR3 sequences listed, 31% are singletons. Concerning this clonotype: Its antigen is currently unknown.

The TCR was taken from a human donor in good health (CMV status not recorded). Some clones in this sample may be carry-over from other donors' samples. The chain joins TRBV7-9 to TRBJ2-7; 7 nucleotides match TRBD2. The input for sequencing was cultured CD8+ T cells from PBMCs, taken from culture after CMV antigen stimulation. This chain's CDR3 is CASSPGAGWSSYEQYF. CDR3 nucleotides: TGTGCCAGCAGCCCTGGAGCGGGGTGGAGCTCCTACGAGCAGTACTTC.